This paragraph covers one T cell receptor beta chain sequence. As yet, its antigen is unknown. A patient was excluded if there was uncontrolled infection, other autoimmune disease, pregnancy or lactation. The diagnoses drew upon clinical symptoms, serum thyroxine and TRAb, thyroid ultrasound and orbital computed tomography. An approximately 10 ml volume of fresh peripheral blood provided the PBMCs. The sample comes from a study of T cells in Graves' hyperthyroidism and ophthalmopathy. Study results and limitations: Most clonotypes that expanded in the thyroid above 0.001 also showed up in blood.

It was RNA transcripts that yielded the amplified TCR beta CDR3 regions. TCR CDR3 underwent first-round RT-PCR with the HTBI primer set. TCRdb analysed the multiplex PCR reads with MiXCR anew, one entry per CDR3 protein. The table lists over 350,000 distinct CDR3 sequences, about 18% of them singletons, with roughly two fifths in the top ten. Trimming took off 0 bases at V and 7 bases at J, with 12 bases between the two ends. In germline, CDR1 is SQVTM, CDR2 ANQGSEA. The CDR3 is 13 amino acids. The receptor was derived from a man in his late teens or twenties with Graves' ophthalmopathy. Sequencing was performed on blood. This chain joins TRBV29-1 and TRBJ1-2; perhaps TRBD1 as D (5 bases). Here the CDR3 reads CSVEDLRGGGYTF. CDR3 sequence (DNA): TGCAGCGTTGAAGATCTGCGGGGCGGTGGCTACACCTTC.